The 5 T cell receptor beta chains in this list originate from one sample, sequenced in a study of CD8 T cells in ankylosing spondylitis. One entry per CDR3 protein results from TCRdb running MiXCR on the 5' RACE reads. The table lists approximately 250,000 distinct CDR3 sequences, around 8% of them singletons. Sequencing used blood, either unsorted or a sorted T cell fraction (not recorded which). The source of these receptors is a female donor with ankylosing spondylitis or in good health (not recorded which).

Comment on this clonotype: A much larger clone is a single base away; this may be a read error. V gene TRBV9 combines with J gene TRBJ2-1; no clear D. Germline loops: CDR1 SGDLS, CDR2 YYNGEE. This CDR3 spans 13 amino acids. The CDR3 DNA sequence: TGTGCCAGCAGCGTAGGGGCCGACAATGTGCAGTTCTTC. This translates into CASSVGADNVQFF. Combining the CDR3 with reference TRBV9 and TRBJ2-1 gives the whole variable domain DSGVTQTPKHLITATGQRVTLRCSPRSGDLSVYWYQQSLDQGLQFLIQYYNGEERAKGNILERFSAQQFPDLHSELNLSSLELGDSALYFCASSVGADNVQFFGPGTRLTVL.

This clonotype has at least ten counts. The CDR3: CASRTDFNYGYTF. The CDR3 DNA reads TGCGCCTCCCGGACAGATTTTAACTATGGCTACACCTTC. The chain has TRBV5-1 and TRBJ1-2; TRBD1 is a possible D gene (6 bases). The germline CDR1 and CDR2 sequences are SGHRS and YFSETQ. CDR3 length equals 13 residues. The V end was cut by 10 bases, the J end by 1 base, with 14 bases between. The complete variable domain, with remaining parts taken from reference TRBV5-1 and TRBJ1-2, reads KAGVTQTPRYLIKTRGQQVTLSCSPISGHRSVSWYQQTPGQGLQFLFEYFSETQRNKGNFPGRFSGRQFSNSRSEMNVSTLELGDSALYLCASRTDFNYGYTFGSGTRLTVV.

Many counts were recorded for this clonotype. The chain uses TRBV12-3 or TRBV12-4 and TRBJ1-2, with D tentatively TRBD1 (5 bases). CDR3 length: 18 amino acids. The germline V and J ends were trimmed by 2 bases and 2 bases, with 21 bases remaining between them. This CDR3 is CASSLYGTPILANYGYTF. CDR3 nucleotides: TGTGCCAGCAGTTTATACGGGACCCCGATTTTGGCAAACTATGGCTACACCTTC.

In this sample, this clonotype turned up a few times. The chain couples TRBV19 to TRBJ2-1; 11 nucleotides match TRBD2. V lost 5 bases, J lost 7 bases, and 10 bases stayed unmatched. The CDR3 loop spans 16 amino acids. The V gene's germline CDR1 is LNHDA and CDR2 SQIVND (reference sequence). The CDR3 is CASSSALAGVGNEQFF. The CDR3 DNA follows: TGTGCCAGTAGTTCGGCACTAGCGGGAGTTGGTAATGAGCAGTTCTTC.

This clonotype showed up many times. V is TRBV5-5 and J is TRBJ2-1, with D unresolved. Germline loops: CDR1 SGHKS, CDR2 YYEKEE (reference sequence). Trimming removed 4 bases from V and 9 bases from J, with 11 bases in between. The CDR3 consists of 12 residues. CDR3 amino acids: CASSPLETEQFF. DNA for the CDR3: TGTGCCAGCAGCCCCCTAGAGACTGAGCAGTTCTTC.